A selection of T cell receptor beta chains follows, all from one sample in a study of blood T cells in healthy people across ages. Each CDR3 protein gets one entry after TCRdb re-called the 5' RACE reads with MiXCR. The sample lists around 520,000 distinct CDR3 sequences, around a quarter occurring once. These data were also filed under a second study, of T cells of mothers and their children.

Material for sequencing was blood. These receptors all come from a boy between 2 and 10 years old in good health. CDR3s include the opening cysteine and the closing phenylalanine or tryptophan. Each record gives: V gene, clone size, D gene, J gene, CDR3 protein, CDR3 DNA. D genes are given only for firm matches. Rows may omit the clone size; those that give it use once, few, many or a size class.

>TRBV6-4|few|TRBD2|TRBJ2-2
CASSASAGGPGELFF
TGTGCCAGCAGTGCGTCGGCGGGAGGGCCCGGGGAGCTGTTTTTT
>TRBV7-9|NA|NA|TRBJ2-1
CASSLDFDNEQFF
TGTGCCAGCAGCTTAGATTTCGACAATGAGCAGTTCTTC
>TRBV18|NA|TRBD2|TRBJ2-1
CASSPPGLAGGDEQFF
TGTGCCAGCTCACCACCGGGACTAGCGGGAGGCGATGAGCAGTTCTTC
>TRBV5-1|NA|TRBD2|TRBJ2-4
CASSLELAENIQYF
TGCGCCAGCAGCTTGGAGCTAGCGGAAAACATTCAGTACTTC
>TRBV7-2|few|TRBD2|TRBJ2-2
CASSPGTSGGAYTGELFF
TGTGCCAGCAGCCCAGGGACTAGCGGGGGGGCATACACCGGGGAGCTGTTTTTT
>TRBV25-1|few|NA|TRBJ1-5
CASSQTGFNQPQHF
TGTGCCAGCAGTCAAACGGGATTCAATCAGCCCCAGCATTTT
>TRBV11-2|NA|NA|TRBJ2-2
CASSFGTHTGELFF
TGTGCCAGCAGCTTCGGGACACATACCGGGGAGCTGTTTTTT
>TRBV29-1|NA|NA|TRBJ1-3
CSVVGTEIGNTIYF
TGCAGCGTTGTGGGGACGGAAATTGGAAACACCATATATTTT
>TRBV5-6|NA|NA|TRBJ2-1
CASSLARRASEQFF
TGTGCCAGCAGCTTGGCCCGCCGGGCATCCGAGCAGTTCTTC
>TRBV9|few|TRBD2|TRBJ2-1
CASNSGGDYNEQFF
TGTGCCAGCAATAGCGGGGGGGATTACAATGAGCAGTTCTTC
>TRBV20-1|NA|NA|TRBJ2-1
CSALPDEQFF
TGCAGTGCTTTACCGGATGAGCAGTTCTTC
>TRBV7-2|NA|NA|TRBJ1-6
CASSPRGLYNSPLHF
TGTGCCAGCAGCCCCCGGGGCCTCTATAATTCACCCCTCCACTTT
>TRBV3-1|NA|TRBD2|TRBJ2-5
CASSQDFLASGSQETQYF
TGTGCCAGCAGCCAAGATTTTCTTGCAAGCGGGAGTCAAGAGACCCAGTACTTC
>TRBV12-3/TRBV12-4|few|TRBD1|TRBJ1-5
CASNSQGTSNQPQHF
TGTGCCAGCAACTCACAGGGGACCAGCAATCAGCCCCAGCATTTT
>TRBV2|few|TRBD2|TRBJ2-1
CASSAGTSGSRQFF
TGTGCCAGCAGCGCCGGGACTAGCGGGAGTAGGCAGTTCTTC
>TRBV27|NA|TRBD1|TRBJ2-1
CVSSQGQGKRNEQFF
TGTGTCAGCAGTCAGGGACAGGGGAAACGTAACGAGCAGTTCTTC
>TRBV7-3|NA|TRBD1|TRBJ1-2
CASSSHLGQALGYTF
TGTGCCAGCAGCTCCCATCTGGGACAGGCCCTTGGCTACACCTTC
>TRBV5-1|few|NA|TRBJ2-1
CASSVTENRAYEQFF
TGCGCCAGCAGCGTGACAGAGAACCGCGCATATGAGCAGTTCTTC
>TRBV7-2|NA|NA|TRBJ2-6
CASSLGGVSGSGANVLTF
TGTGCCAGCAGCTTAGGGGGGGTTTCGGGTTCCGGGGCCAACGTCCTGACTTTC
>TRBV9|NA|TRBD1|TRBJ1-4
CASSGWDRGKEKLFF
TGTGCCAGCAGCGGCTGGGACAGGGGGAAAGAAAAACTGTTTTTT
>TRBV2|few|NA|TRBJ1-5
CASSEAGGLNQPQHF
TGTGCCAGCAGTGAAGCAGGAGGGTTAAATCAGCCCCAGCATTTT
>TRBV4-3|NA|TRBD1|TRBJ2-4
CASSQGTGDIQYF
TGCGCCAGCAGCCAAGGGACAGGGGACATTCAGTACTTC
>TRBV11-2|few|NA|TRBJ2-5
CASSLEPTDLRETQYF
TGTGCCAGCAGCTTAGAACCGACGGACTTAAGAGAGACCCAGTACTTC
>TRBV7-2|NA|NA|TRBJ1-1
CASSFEGGYTEAFF
TGTGCCAGCAGCTTTGAGGGGGGGTATACTGAAGCTTTCTTT
>TRBV29-1|NA|NA|TRBJ2-7
CSAEGRYYEQYF
TGCAGCGCCGAAGGCAGATACTACGAGCAGTACTTC
>TRBV7-6|NA|TRBD1|TRBJ2-7
CASSRTGQAYEQYF
TGTGCCAGCAGCCGTACGGGACAGGCCTACGAGCAGTACTTC
>TRBV20-1|NA|NA|TRBJ2-1
CSANGGPYNEQFF
TGCAGTGCTAACGGGGGCCCCTACAATGAGCAGTTCTTC
>TRBV29-1|NA|NA|TRBJ2-5
CSVVTLAQETQYF
TGCAGCGTTGTTACCCTAGCCCAGGAGACCCAGTACTTC
>TRBV6-5|NA|NA|TRBJ2-4
CASRALGAKNIQYF
TGTGCCAGCAGGGCCCTGGGGGCCAAAAACATTCAGTACTTC
>TRBV28|few|NA|TRBJ1-1
CASQTPRGNTEAFF
TGTGCCAGTCAAACACCGAGGGGGAACACTGAAGCTTTCTTT
>TRBV12-3/TRBV12-4|few|TRBD1|TRBJ1-2
CASSPTTGGGYGYTF
TGTGCCAGCAGTCCGACGACAGGGGGAGGCTATGGCTACACCTTC
>TRBV25-1|few|TRBD1|TRBJ2-7
CASSELGQVYEQYF
TGTGCCAGCAGTGAATTAGGACAGGTCTACGAGCAGTACTTC
>TRBV12-3/TRBV12-4|few|TRBD1|TRBJ2-5
CASSLSGTDPPRETQYF
TGTGCCAGCAGTTTATCAGGGACAGACCCCCCACGGGAGACCCAGTACTTC
>TRBV6-1|NA|NA|TRBJ2-7
CASSEQGQGGSYEQYF
TGTGCCAGCAGTGAACAAGGGCAGGGAGGCTCCTACGAGCAGTACTTC
>TRBV20-1|NA|TRBD1|TRBJ2-2
CSARDSRTGGSGELFF
TGCAGTGCTAGAGATAGCAGGACAGGGGGCTCCGGGGAGCTGTTTTTT
>TRBV25-1|NA|NA|TRBJ1-1
CASSLSGAETFF
TGTGCCAGCAGCCTCAGTGGCGCTGAAACTTTCTTT
>TRBV11-2|NA|NA|TRBJ1-1
CASSSRGSEAFF
TGTGCCAGCAGCTCCAGGGGTTCTGAAGCTTTCTTT
>TRBV3-1|few|NA|TRBJ1-2
CASSQDQGMRTYGYTF
TGTGCCAGCAGCCAAGATCAAGGTATGCGGACCTATGGCTACACCTTC
>TRBV4-1|few|NA|TRBJ2-1
CASSPGLLGNEQFF
TGCGCCAGCAGCCCAGGCCTACTGGGCAATGAGCAGTTCTTC
>TRBV12-3/TRBV12-4|few|TRBD1|TRBJ1-2
CASSLDRVSYTF
TGTGCCAGCAGTCTGGACAGGGTCAGCTACACCTTC
>TRBV7-2|NA|NA|TRBJ1-3
CASSDRSGNTIYF
TGTGCCAGCAGCGACAGATCGGGAAACACCATATATTTT
>TRBV28|few|NA|TRBJ2-5
CASSLRGSETQYF
TGTGCCAGCAGTTTACGGGGTTCCGAGACCCAGTACTTC
>TRBV7-9|few|NA|TRBJ2-7
CASSPGHLYEQYF
TGTGCCAGCAGCCCCGGACACCTCTACGAGCAGTACTTC
>TRBV30|NA|NA|TRBJ1-4
CAWSPNEKLFF
TGTGCCTGGAGTCCAAATGAAAAACTGTTTTTT
>TRBV9|NA|NA|TRBJ2-1
CASSVGIRGFYNEQFF
TGTGCCAGCAGCGTAGGAATTAGGGGTTTCTACAATGAGCAGTTCTTC
>TRBV7-2|few|TRBD2|TRBJ2-1
CASSPGLAGSNEQFF
TGTGCCAGCAGCCCAGGACTAGCGGGATCAAATGAGCAGTTCTTC
>TRBV6-5|few|NA|TRBJ1-2
CASSLSVFRDTLNYGYTF
TGTGCCAGCAGTTTAAGTGTCTTTCGGGACACTCTTAACTATGGCTACACCTTC
>TRBV3-1|NA|TRBD1|TRBJ1-1
CASSQELTGSAFF
TGTGCCAGCAGCCAAGAGCTGACAGGGAGTGCTTTCTTT
>TRBV12-3/TRBV12-4|NA|NA|TRBJ2-7
CASSSRAGLTYEQYF
TGTGCCAGCAGCTCACGGGCGGGACTTACCTACGAGCAGTACTTC
>TRBV7-8|NA|TRBD1|TRBJ1-1
CASSFKQTGFTEAFF
TGTGCCAGCAGCTTCAAACAGACAGGGTTTACTGAAGCTTTCTTT